The clone carrying this TCR beta chain was detected a few times. This sample stems from a study of T cells in Graves' hyperthyroidism and ophthalmopathy. The investigators amplified TCR beta CDR3 regions from RNA transcripts. The HTBI primer set drove a first-round RT-PCR of the TCR CDR3. Each CDR3 protein is one row after TCRdb ran MiXCR on the multiplex PCR reads. The repertoire includes roughly 740,000 distinct CDR3 sequences, about 16% of them detected once, and approximately 8.4% sits in the top ten. Germline loops: CDR1 LGHNA, CDR2 YSLEER. Trimming left V 0 bases short and J 3 bases short, with 15 bases between. The CDR3 contains 17 residues.

The V gene is TRBV4-3, the J gene TRBJ2-1; D tentatively reads TRBD1 or TRBD2 (5 bases each). The sequence came from a man aged 18-30 years with Graves' hyperthyroidism. Material for sequencing was blood. The CDR3 region is CASSQDRGPLIYNEQFF. The DNA of the CDR3 is TGCGCCAGCAGCCAAGATCGGGGCCCTCTGATCTACAATGAGCAGTTCTTC.